A selection of T cell receptor beta chains follows, all from one sample in a study of blood T cell repertoires in COVID-19. TCRdb's table, derived via immunoSEQ multiplex PCR, lists solely in-frame clones and lacks some. The repertoire holds some 100,000 clones, with approximately 82% as singletons. Material for sequencing was peripheral blood. The receptors were sampled from a woman aged 80 or over with active or convalescent COVID-19. Each CDR3 is given with its conserved first and last residue. The D gene is left open where the match is weak. Clone size, where shown, is once, few, many, or a class for clones that have expanded.

>TRBJ2-1|NA|TRBV5-5|few
TGTGCCAGCAGCTTGGCAGGGGGAGGTTTCGATGAGCAGTTCTTC
CASSLAGGGFDEQFF
>TRBJ2-2|TRBD1|TRBV4-2|NA
TGTGCCAGCAGCCAAAAAGGGACAGGGGCCTCCACCGGGGAGCTGTTTTTT
CASSQKGTGASTGELFF
>TRBJ2-7|NA|TRBV12-3/TRBV12-4|NA
TGTGCCAGCAGTTTCTCGGACGAGCAGTACTTC
CASSFSDEQYF
>TRBJ1-1|TRBD1|TRBV5-1|NA
TGCGCCAGCAGCTCGGGACAGCCGAACACTGAAGCTTTCTTT
CASSSGQPNTEAFF
>TRBJ2-5|TRBD2|TRBV6-5|NA
TGTGCCAGCAGATACGGGAGTAGCGGGCCCCAAGAGACCCAGTACTTC
CASRYGSSGPQETQYF
>TRBJ2-5|TRBD1|TRBV3-1/TRBV3-2|NA
TGTGCCAGCAAGCAGGGGTCCGACGCAGGGACAGATCAAGAGACCCAGTACTTC
CASKQGSDAGTDQETQYF
>TRBJ1-4|NA|TRBV7-3|NA
TGTGCCAGCAGCTCTGATCCTCCGGGACAACTTAATGAAAAACTGTTTTTT
CASSSDPPGQLNEKLFF
>TRBJ2-7|NA|TRBV3-1/TRBV3-2|NA
TGTGCCAGCAGCCCTACCCTAACTAATCACTACGAGCAGTACTTC
CASSPTLTNHYEQYF
>TRBJ2-7|TRBD1|TRBV9|NA
TGTGCCAGCAGCGTCACCCAGGGGGCAGGGGAGCAGTACTTC
CASSVTQGAGEQYF
>TRBJ1-6|NA|TRBV6-1|NA
TGTGCCAGCAGTGACAATGGAGGGAAATCACCCCTCCACTTT
CASSDNGGKSPLHF
>TRBJ2-7|NA|TRBV5-1|NA
TGCGCCAGCAGCTTGGATCTAGCGAGCTACGAGCAGTACTTC
CASSLDLASYEQYF
>TRBJ2-1|TRBD2|TRBV11-1|NA
TGTGCCAGCAGCTTGCTGCTAGCGGGAGTGGAGCAGTTCTTC
CASSLLLAGVEQFF
>TRBJ1-1|NA|TRBV7-8|NA
TGTGCCAGCAGCTTAGACAGGATCACTGAAGCTTTCTTT
CASSLDRITEAFF
>TRBJ2-1|TRBD2|TRBV7-7|NA
TGTGCTAGCAGCTCGGGACTAGCCTTAGGGAATGAGCAGTTCTTC
CASSSGLALGNEQFF
>TRBJ1-2|NA|TRBV5-4|NA
TGTGCCAGCAGTTTTCGTCGGGGGGAATATGGCTACACCTTC
CASSFRRGEYGYTF
>TRBJ2-7|NA|TRBV19|NA
TGTGCCAGTAGTATTCGGGGGTTCTACGAGCAGTACTTC
CASSIRGFYEQYF
>TRBJ2-7|NA|TRBV5-4|NA
TGTGCCAGCAGCTTGGGGCCCGCAGTCTACGAGCAGTACTTC
CASSLGPAVYEQYF
>TRBJ2-5|NA|TRBV5-6|NA
TGTGCCAGCAGCTGGGGGGGCCCACCGGGGCAAGAGACCCAGTACTTC
CASSWGGPPGQETQYF
>TRBJ2-1|TRBD2|TRBV11-2|few
TGTGCCAGCAGCTTAGTTCAGGGAGGGTCCTACAATGAGCAGTTCTTC
CASSLVQGGSYNEQFF